This T cell receptor (beta chain) was captured in a study of blood T cells in healthy people across ages. This clonotype was counted between two and nine times. Antigen unknown. Study outcomes and limitations: With age, beta diversity per million T cells declined roughly linearly, significantly by approximately 41. A strong correlation between TCR beta diversity and naive T cell percentage was seen. Any changes in expanded clonotypes were possibly confounded, as donor CMV status remained unknown.

Primers used in a second PCR of about 7 to 12 cycles were a sample-barcoded 5' primer and a J-beta primer mix. TCRdb itself ran the 5' RACE reads through MiXCR, one entry per CDR3 protein. The data show around 990,000 distinct CDR3 sequences, about 23% seen once. The germline gives CDR1 SGHRS, CDR2 YFSETQ. The CDR3 totals 14 residues. The V and J ends lost 5 bases and 5 bases, in that order; junction bases with no gene match: 9. These same records also appear under a second study, on T cells of mothers and their children. That source reports: Normalized overlap was always slightly, never significantly, higher in related than unrelated mother-child pairs.

The genes are TRBV5-1 and TRBJ2-7; the match to TRBD1 covers 8 bases. The sample consisted of blood. The source is a girl aged 2-10 years in good health. The CDR3, as DNA: TGCGCCAGCAGTCAGACAGGGGATGCGGACGAGCAGTACTTC. Its protein product is CASSQTGDADEQYF.